The 13 T cell receptor beta chains in this list originate from one sample, sequenced in a study of blood T cells in healthy people across ages. Together with a sample-barcoded 5' primer, a J-beta primer mix was included in a second PCR lasting about 7 to 12 cycles. TCRdb reanalysed the 5' RACE reads using MiXCR and keeps one entry per CDR3 protein. The sample contains approximately 800,000 distinct CDR3 sequences, about 48% of which appear only once. Input material: blood. The source of these receptors is an elderly man in good health.

CDR3 sequence: CATSGLASNEQFF. CDR3 in DNA: TGTGCCACCTCGGGACTAGCGTCCAATGAGCAGTTCTTC. This sequence joins TRBV24-1 and TRBJ2-1; the match to TRBD2 covers 10 bases. V lost 9 bases to trimming and J lost 6 bases; unmatched junction nucleotides: 4. This CDR3 contains 13 residues. Germline CDR1 KGHDR, CDR2 SFDVKD.

This clonotype was observed a handful of times. The V call is TRBV6-2 or TRBV6-3, the J call TRBJ2-7; 8 positions agree with TRBD2. CDR1 is MNHEY, CDR2 SVGEGT, per germline. V gave up 0 bases and J gave up 2 bases; unmatched junction bases: 12. This CDR3 spans 18 amino acids. CDR3 DNA: TGTGCCAGCAGTTACTCGAGGAGTGTCGCGGGGGGACCCTACGAGCAGTACTTC. It is translated as CASSYSRSVAGGPYEQYF.

V is TRBV28 and J is TRBJ2-7, with D unresolved. This CDR3 region has 13 residues. In germline, CDR1 is MDHEN, CDR2 SYDVKM. Deletions cut 5 bases from V and 7 bases from J, with 15 bases between. Written as DNA, the CDR3 is TGTGCCAGCAGTGCCCCATCCCTTAATGAGCAGTACTTC. This translates into CASSAPSLNEQYF.

This clonotype occurred a few times. This chain connects TRBV20-1 to TRBJ2-3; D is ambiguous. Germline V CDR1 and CDR2: DFQATT, SNEGSKA (reference sequence). V was trimmed by 4 bases and J by 2 bases, leaving 7 bases between them. The CDR3 is 12 amino acids. The CDR3 bases are TGCAGTGCTATAGGCCACACAGATACGCAGTATTTT. Translation gives CSAIGHTDTQYF.

The chain carries TRBV6-6 and TRBJ1-5; D is unresolved. The CDR3 loop spans 14 amino acids. V lost 0 bases to trimming and J lost 6 bases, with 9 bases between them. Germline V gene sequence: CDR1 MNHNY, CDR2 SVGAGI (reference sequence). CDR3 amino acids: CASSYSTVGQPQHF. The CDR3 DNA follows: TGTGCCAGCAGTTACTCTACCGTGGGTCAGCCCCAGCATTTT.

V and J are TRBV11-2 and TRBJ2-1; 7 bases align to TRBD2. This CDR3 spans 17 amino acids. V lost 5 bases and J lost 9; bases outside the gene matches: 19. From germline, CDR1 is SGHAT and CDR2 FQNNGV. The CDR3 region has the DNA TGTGCCAGCAGCATCGCCCTCGTTGGCTCGGGGGGAGGTGAGCAGTTCTTC. Its translation is CASSIALVGSGGGEQFF.

This rearrangement joins TRBV20-1 to TRBJ1-6, with 8 bases lining up with TRBD1. The CDR3 is made up of 15 amino acids. CDR1 and CDR2 from the germline V gene are DFQATT and SNEGSKA (reference sequence). J gave up 5 bases and V 8 bases, and 11 bases lay outside the gene matches. CDR3 nucleotides: TGCAGTACCAAGACAGGGGAGTGGGATAATTCACCCCTCCACTTT. It yields the protein CSTKTGEWDNSPLHF.

The chain uses TRBV6-1 and TRBJ2-6; tentatively, D is TRBD1 (6 bases). The germline CDR1 and CDR2 sequences are MNHNS and SASEGT. The CDR3 extends over 17 amino acids. V lost 6 bases and J lost 0, with 15 bases in between. The CDR3 DNA reads TGTGCCAGCAGCAGAACGAGACAGGTCTCTGGGGCCAACGTCCTGACTTTC. Residues: CASSRTRQVSGANVLTF.

The V gene is TRBV7-8, the J gene TRBJ1-2; D might be TRBD1 (6 bases). Trimming removed 4 bases at V and 3 bases at J, with 21 bases between. In germline, CDR1 is SGHVS, CDR2 FQNEAQ. The CDR3 length is 17 residues. The DNA of the CDR3 is TGTGCCAGCAGCTGGGGAGATGGGGGGGCCCAGCACTATGGCTACACCTTC. Amino acids: CASSWGDGGAQHYGYTF.

The chain combines TRBV6-2 or TRBV6-3 with TRBJ1-1; 10 nucleotides line up with TRBD1. The CDR3 sequence is 16 residues long. Germline V gene lookup returns CDR1 MNHEY and CDR2 SVGEGT. J lost 0 bases, V lost 6 bases, and 7 bases had no gene match. Here the CDR3 reads CASRVTGGAVNTEAFF. The CDR3 coding sequence is TGTGCCAGCAGGGTGACAGGGGGCGCGGTGAACACTGAAGCTTTCTTT.

The CDR3 region has the DNA TGCAGCGTTGAGGGGACCTCGGGCTATGGCTACACCTTC. It codes for CSVEGTSGYGYTF. This chain links TRBV29-1 with TRBJ1-2, with D possibly being TRBD1 (5 bases). V lost 3 bases and J lost 4, with 12 bases in between. Germline CDR1 and CDR2: SQVTM and ANQGSEA. CDR3 length: 13 amino acids.

The V call is TRBV10-3, the J call TRBJ2-1; D remains unclear. V was clipped by 2 bases and J by 9 bases, with 8 bases between them. Per the germline V gene, CDR1 is ENHRY and CDR2 is SYGVKD. The CDR3 has 12 residues. CDR3 in DNA: TGTGCCATCAGTGAGACGGACGGTGAGCAGTTCTTC. Encoded protein: CAISETDGEQFF.

A few counts support this clonotype. The chain joins TRBV11-3 to TRBJ2-5, with TRBD2 as a possible D gene (6 bases). The germline V and J ends were trimmed by 0 bases and 4 bases, with 18 bases remaining between them. The germline V gene has CDR1 SGHNT and CDR2 YENEEA. The CDR3 extends over 17 amino acids. CDR3 coding DNA: TGTGCCAGCAGCTTAGATTTGGACGGGAGTGTTGCAGAGACCCAGTACTTC. Translating gives CASSLDLDGSVAETQYF.